This T cell receptor (beta chain) came from a study of T cell changes during pregnancy in multiple sclerosis. This CDR3 comprises 14 residues. The ends lost 6 bases at V and 6 bases at J; junction bases unmatched: 6. The germline gives CDR1 MNHEY, CDR2 SVGAGI. Profiled with immunoSEQ multiplex PCR; TCRdb holds only in-frame clones, not every one. The top ten hold 0.65% to 1% of the sample, which has around 58,000 clones, over 75% seen once. The receptor was isolated from a female donor with multiple sclerosis, enrolled in a pregnancy study. The J gene is TRBJ2-3, the V gene TRBV6-5, with 10 bases aligning to TRBD2. The source material was peripheral blood, sampled before pregnancy. Here the CDR3 reads CASRGLAERDTQYF. The CDR3 coding sequence is TGTGCCAGCAGAGGACTAGCGGAGCGGGATACGCAGTATTTT.